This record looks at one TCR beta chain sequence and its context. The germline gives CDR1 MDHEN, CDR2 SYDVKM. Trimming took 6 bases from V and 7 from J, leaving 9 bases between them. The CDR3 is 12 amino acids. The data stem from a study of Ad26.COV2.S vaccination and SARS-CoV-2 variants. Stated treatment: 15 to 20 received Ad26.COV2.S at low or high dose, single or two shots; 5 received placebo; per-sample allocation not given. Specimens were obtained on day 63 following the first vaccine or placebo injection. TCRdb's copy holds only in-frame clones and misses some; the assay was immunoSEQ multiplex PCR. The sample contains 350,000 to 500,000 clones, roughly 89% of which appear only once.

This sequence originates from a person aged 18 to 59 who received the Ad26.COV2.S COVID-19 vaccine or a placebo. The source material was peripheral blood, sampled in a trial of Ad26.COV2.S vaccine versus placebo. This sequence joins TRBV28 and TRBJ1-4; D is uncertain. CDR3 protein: CASSPGGEKLFF. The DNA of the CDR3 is TGTGCCAGCAGCCCCGGTGGTGAAAAACTGTTTTTT.